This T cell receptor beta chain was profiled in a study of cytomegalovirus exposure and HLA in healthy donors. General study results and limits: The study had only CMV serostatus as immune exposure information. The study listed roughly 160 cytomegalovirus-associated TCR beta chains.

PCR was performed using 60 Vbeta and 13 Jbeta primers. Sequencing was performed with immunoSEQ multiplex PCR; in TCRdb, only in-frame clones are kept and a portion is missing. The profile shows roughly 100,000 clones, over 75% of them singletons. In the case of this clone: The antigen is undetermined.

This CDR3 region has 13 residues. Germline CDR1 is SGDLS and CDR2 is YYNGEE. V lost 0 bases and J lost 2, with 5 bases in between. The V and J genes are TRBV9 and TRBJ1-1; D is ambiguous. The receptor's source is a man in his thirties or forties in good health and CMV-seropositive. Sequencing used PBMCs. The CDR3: CASSVGSNTEAFF. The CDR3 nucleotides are TGTGCCAGCAGCGTAGGTAGTAACACTGAAGCTTTCTTT.